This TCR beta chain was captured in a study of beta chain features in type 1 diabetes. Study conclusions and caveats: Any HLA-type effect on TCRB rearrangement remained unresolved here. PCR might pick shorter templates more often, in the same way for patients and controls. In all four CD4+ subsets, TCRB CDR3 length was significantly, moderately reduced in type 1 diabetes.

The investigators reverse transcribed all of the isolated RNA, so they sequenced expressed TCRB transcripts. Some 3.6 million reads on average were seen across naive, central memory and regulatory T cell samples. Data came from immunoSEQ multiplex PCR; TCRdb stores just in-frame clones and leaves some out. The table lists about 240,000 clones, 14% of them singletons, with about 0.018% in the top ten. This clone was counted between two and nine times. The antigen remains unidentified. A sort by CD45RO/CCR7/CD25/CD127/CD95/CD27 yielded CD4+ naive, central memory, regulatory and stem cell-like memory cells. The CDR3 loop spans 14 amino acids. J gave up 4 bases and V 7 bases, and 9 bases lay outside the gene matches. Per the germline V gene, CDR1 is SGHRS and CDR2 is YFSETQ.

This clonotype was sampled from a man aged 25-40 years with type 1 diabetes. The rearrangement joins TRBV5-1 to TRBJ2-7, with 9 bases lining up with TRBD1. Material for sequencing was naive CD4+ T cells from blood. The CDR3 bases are TGCGCCAGCGGCGAAGGACAGGGGTGGTACGAGCAGTACTTC. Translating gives CASGEGQGWYEQYF.